This TCR beta chain was documented in a study of T-cell memory formation after mild COVID-19. Findings and caveats of the study: Some SARS-CoV-2-responding clones were already detected in memory before infection.

The CDR3 extends over 14 amino acids. Per germline, CDR1 SGHTA and CDR2 FQGNSA. V lost 5 bases, J lost 3 bases, and 6 bases stayed unmatched. Employing constant-segment primers, 5'RACE generated TCR alpha and TCR beta cDNA libraries bearing sample barcodes and UMIs. TCRdb re-analysed the 5' RACE reads in MiXCR, keeping a single row per CDR3 protein. Of over 150,000 distinct CDR3 sequences listed, approximately 12% are singletons. Concerning this clonotype itself: Its antigen is unknown.

This chain joins TRBV7-2 and TRBJ2-7, with 8 bases matching TRBD2. The sequencing input was PBMCs or a T cell subset sorted from them (not recorded which). The receptor's source is a young man who had mild COVID-19 (a few samples of this study predate the infection). Cell type and time point are not known. The CDR3 region is CASSPPGGGYEQYF. The DNA for the CDR3 is TGTGCCAGCAGCCCCCCGGGGGGGGGCTACGAGCAGTACTTC.